This T cell receptor (beta chain) was recovered during a study of cytomegalovirus exposure and HLA in healthy donors (TCRdb year 2017). Study-wide context: An earlier analysis of under 600 of the donors reported about 250 Gb of sequence data and about 100 million unique TCR beta sequences from about 200 million T cells. Approximately 310 gigabases of sequencing data and approximately 85 million unique TCR sequences were included in an early release covering 550 to 650 HLA-typed donors. Of the approximately 400 genotyped donors, 65% to 90% fell in the genetic ancestry cluster associated with self-reported Caucasian donors. The study aimed to test whether signatures of past pathogen exposure could be identified by cataloging public T cell receptors. The T cell repertoires of 700 or so subjects were profiled by immunosequencing and related to cytomegalovirus serostatus. In addition to the first cohort of 666 subjects, a separate validation cohort of under 150 different subjects was used. To predict cytomegalovirus infection status, the study combined high-throughput TCR immunosequencing, statistical association of individual TCRs with disease status, and machine learning. A later analysis re-analyzed previously published TCR beta repertoires from roughly 630 donors and added high-resolution HLA genotyping to study TCR occurrence patterns. In the later analysis, no new phenotypic data were used to find candidate immune exposures; instead, reliance was placed on TCR beta sequences and their occurrence across donors. An earlier analysis of 587 of the donors used high-throughput TCR beta sequencing to judge whether each TCR beta V gene segment behaved as functional or pseudogenic. Donor age, sex, ethnicity and CMV serostatus were compiled together with the repertoire data. A later genetic analysis took genome-wide SNP genotypes for about 55% of the 666 donors and used that subset as a discovery cohort. Every discovery cohort repertoire had been produced on one sequencing platform. Class I and class II HLA loci were covered by the typing at four-digit resolution. Typing coverage varied by locus: roughly 629-630 donors for A, B, C, DRB1 and DQB1; under 550 for DQA1; approximately 610 for DPA1; approximately 470 for DPB1. A few DR-DQ haplotypes were treated as single units for association and clustering because of strong linkage in the cohort. On average, about 240,000 unique TCR beta nucleotide sequences were sequenced per donor among 300 to 500 genotyped donors of the cohort, with 15% to 20% of those sequences being non-productive. What the study reported, not specific to this receptor: The presence/absence analyses assumed that sequencing depth was roughly uniform across donors, and that assumption may not be true. A later analysis found that HLA-associated TCR beta chains were more clonally expanded and had lower generation probabilities than equally common non-associated chains. According to the authors, the approach could potentially be generalized to other disease states and immunological phenotypes. In a later analysis, the rate of TCR association differed among HLA loci, with DRB1 alleles having the most associated TCRs and HLA-C alleles having the fewest. In vitro tests confirmed that a few of the cytomegalovirus-associated TCR beta chains recognize cytomegalovirus antigens. Only TCR beta chains were sequenced in this cohort, and the absence of alpha or paired-chain data limited detectable features. A later analysis associated 16,951 TCR beta sequences with specific HLA alleles at a false discovery rate of 0.05. An association between a missense DCLRE1C variant and V-gene and J-gene trimming of TCR beta chains was found in a later genetic analysis and replicated in an independent cohort. The classifier was reported to diagnose cytomegalovirus status with high specificity and sensitivity in both the original cohort and the validation cohort. In a later analysis, several top co-occurrence clusters were reported to appear linked to parvovirus B19, influenza, CMV and Epstein-Barr virus. A further reported finding was that TCR beta sequences accurately predicted the HLA-A and HLA-B alleles for most subjects in the first cohort. Assigning TCR associations to individual alleles was difficult when HLA alleles, especially DR and DQ, strongly co-occurred. In the study, around 160 TCR beta chains were listed as associated with cytomegalovirus. Most TCR sequences were seen in very few donors, while some public TCRs were found in many individuals. Broadly in line with IMGT annotations, most TCR beta V segments showed up in productive rearrangements about 87% or about 30% of the time in an earlier analysis of several hundred of the donors. HLA typing was unavailable for some donors at each locus, so association tests used only the typed subset. The only immune exposure information available for the cohort was CMV serostatus. Some IMGT-functional V segments, including TRBV6-2 and TRBV6-3, could not be distinguished by the 87-base-pair reads and were therefore excluded. A later genetic analysis reported fewer N-insertions in productive TCRs among donors in an Asian-associated ancestry cluster than the roughly 640-donor mean. Correlated functional status among segregating V segments might be attributable to linkage disequilibrium, but an unknown experimental factor could not be ruled out. The sequencing pipeline was judged likely to have produced a cluster of highly shared sequence variants as a technical artifact. The earlier analysis of approximately 590 of the donors excluded roughly 16 rarely observed V segments, including chromosome 9 orphons, because counts were too low. A later analysis found that most CMV-associated TCR beta chains appeared HLA-restricted, with HLA associations seemingly driven largely by CMV exposure.

Comments on this clone: The target of this receptor is not known. There are no base qualities to consult, and no much larger clone falls within one base.

The library was prepared using the immunoSEQ multiplex PCR assay. For the multiplex PCR, a mixture combining 60 forward primers for TCR Vbeta segments and 13 reverse primers for TCR Jbeta segments was used. The CDR3 region of rearranged TCR beta genes was amplified from genomic DNA with a multiplex PCR assay. The amplified TCR beta libraries were sequenced on the Illumina HiSeq System as 87-base-pair reads. On the authors' methods: Across the roughly 640 repertoires, a later analysis counted 78 million or so unique TCR beta chains, around 11 million of which were shared by at least two donors. Raw reads were error-corrected and collapsed into unique sequences with a nearest-neighbor algorithm that merged closely related sequences to remove PCR and sequencing errors. Alignment of CDR3 sequences to IMGT reference sequences was used to assign V, D and J gene segments. Each retained sequence needed at least a six-nucleotide match to both a V gene segment and a J gene segment. A rearrangement was called productive if the CDR3 had no stop codons and remained in frame with V and J, and every other rearrangement was called non-productive. Following IMGT convention, CDR3 was defined as the stretch from the second conserved V-encoded cysteine to the conserved J-encoded phenylalanine. Sequences without an unambiguous match to a single V gene segment were excluded from the earlier analysis of about 630 of the donors. In an earlier analysis of 500 to 750 of the donors, V segments were called functional above 56.7% productive rearrangements and were called segregating when the between-donor standard deviation exceeded 5%. To diagnose cytomegalovirus status from the catalog of TCR beta chain sequences, a statistical classification framework was built. V and J gene assignment, in a later analysis, came from comparing TCR nucleotide sequences with IMGT/GENE-DB human TR gene sequences. A later analysis assigned CDR3 sequences and most-parsimonious VDJ recombination scenarios with the TCRdist pipeline. In a later analysis, every TCR beta chain was defined by the combination of its CDR3 amino acid sequence and its V-gene family, and reads without a unique V-gene family were dropped. As a way to deal with suspected cross-contamination and a sequencing artifact, a later analysis dropped 450 to 700 nucleotide sequences that were highly shared and had low generation probability. In a later analysis, a clonal expansion index for each public chain was calculated from normalized within-repertoire ranks of inferred template counts. A later analysis computed generation probabilities with a VDJ recombination model fitted to out-of-frame rearrangements, and checked the results against IGoR. Hypergeometric tests were used in a later analysis to score TCR-TCR, TCR-HLA and TCR-CMV co-occurrence, with a repertoire-size bias correction applied to the TCR pairs. In a later analysis, false discovery rates were estimated by permuting HLA or CMV assignments 20 times. In a later analysis, co-occurring TCRs were grouped with DBSCAN, and TCRdist sequence similarity was added when clustering was performed within HLA-allele-positive subsets. Repertoires with fewer than 30,000 or more than 120,000 public chains were left out of co-occurrence clustering, as were several repertoires with anomalous nucleotide sharing. This is the immuneACCESS table as TCRdb keeps it, with only in-frame sequences that have V and J called. A part of the clones is gone; compared with another copy, unresolved V genes explain less than half, and the rest is unexplained. V, J and clone size derive from that table, while D and trimming were established from the DNA sequence. Across this sample there are around 120,000 clones, with more than 75% seen only once. About 1.8% of the sample comes from the top ten.

Spanning cysteine to phenylalanine, the CDR3 consists of 14 amino acids. Kept here is only the CDR3 DNA, which spans 42 bases and is read in frame from base 1. CDR1 SGHRS and CDR2 YFSETQ were looked up in the germline V gene. The junction shows trimming of 4 bases on V and 1 base on J, plus 11 bases between the germline ends. The cohort comprised some 730 healthy bone marrow donors. Cohort members were all nominally healthy when sampled, although unrecorded immune exposures were likely present. The donor was CMV seronegative and belonged to the group of 320 or so seronegative cohort members. Each donor provided a peripheral blood sample, and peripheral blood mononuclear cells were used for TCR beta sequencing. Genomic DNA was extracted from the blood cell samples with the Qiagen DNeasy Blood Extraction Kit.

Sequenced: PBMCs. The receptor's source is a man aged 18 to 29 in good health and CMV-seronegative. In this chain, TRBV5-1 is recombined with TRBJ2-5; the D segment cannot be called with confidence. The DNA sequence is TGCGCCAGCAGCCGTTTCGGTCGCCAAGAGACCCAGTACTTC. It translates as CASSRFGRQETQYF.